This T cell receptor beta chain was recovered during a study of blood T cell repertoires in COVID-19. Study summary: The origin of the acute and convalescent COVID-19 samples was the United States, Italy and Spain. T cells, B-cell-depleted T cells, or PBMCs supplied cDNA or gDNA.

In the authors' methods: It was from reference gene primer amplification that nucleated cell counts were estimated. Measured with immunoSEQ multiplex PCR; TCRdb has only the in-frame clones, and not every one. Clone size and V and J calls were adopted from that table, with D and trimming inferred from the DNA. The sample lists roughly 500,000 clones; roughly nine tenths were seen once. Followed over time, Seattle patients had been enrolled while infection was active. Unmatched junction bases numbered 5, after V lost 0 bases and J lost 3 bases. Per the germline V gene, CDR1 is LGHDT and CDR2 is YNNKEL (reference sequence). This CDR3 comprises 17 residues.

The sample consisted of peripheral blood. The receptor was isolated from a man aged 18 to 29 with COVID-19, enrolled during active disease. The genes are TRBV3-1 (or the pseudogene TRBV3-2) and TRBJ2-5; 12 bases agree with TRBD2. The CDR3 DNA follows: TGTGCCAGCAGCCAAGATCTAGCGGGGGGGCCGGAAGAGACCCAGTACTTC. It yields the protein CASSQDLAGGPEETQYF.